The rows below give T cell receptor beta chains drawn from one sample of a study of T cells in localized non-small cell lung cancer. The assay was immunoSEQ multiplex PCR, and TCRdb's table has in-frame clones only and misses some. Here the sample spans over 1,500 clones, more than 20% being singletons. The source was lung tumor tissue, collected before any cancer treatment. These receptors originate from a male donor older than 55 with stage II squamous cell lung carcinoma. CDR3s leave out the opening cysteine and the closing phenylalanine or tryptophan. Fields, in order: V gene, J gene, CDR3 protein.

v_gene: TRBV14; j_gene: TRBJ1-1; CDR3aa: ASSPGGWANTEAF
v_gene: TRBV29-1; j_gene: TRBJ2-2; CDR3aa: SVDGTVRGELF
v_gene: TRBV19; j_gene: TRBJ2-7; CDR3aa: ASSKRAGGDSYEQY
v_gene: TRBV19; j_gene: TRBJ1-6; CDR3aa: ASSRDRGPNNSPLH
v_gene: TRBV11-3; j_gene: TRBJ1-4; CDR3aa: ASSPGGAGEKLF
v_gene: TRBV28; j_gene: TRBJ1-4; CDR3aa: ASSTDATNEKLF
v_gene: TRBV5-1; j_gene: TRBJ1-4; CDR3aa: ASSFSGTGWNNEKLF
v_gene: TRBV11-3; j_gene: TRBJ2-1; CDR3aa: ASSLGGTSSYNEQF
v_gene: TRBV10-2; j_gene: TRBJ1-1; CDR3aa: ASSGAGKATEAF
v_gene: TRBV11-3; j_gene: TRBJ1-1; CDR3aa: ASSPRRTGNTEAF
v_gene: TRBV28; j_gene: TRBJ2-3; CDR3aa: ASRGLGTLRTDTQY
v_gene: TRBV28; j_gene: TRBJ1-5; CDR3aa: ASGGQGYNQPQH
v_gene: TRBV6-8; j_gene: TRBJ1-3; CDR3aa: ASSYSITATSGNTIY
v_gene: TRBV1; j_gene: TRBJ2-1; CDR3aa: ASSRAGTSGEDEQF
v_gene: TRBV9; j_gene: TRBJ1-2; CDR3aa: ASSVGVQGSYGYT
v_gene: TRBV19; j_gene: TRBJ2-5; CDR3aa: ASSIGSGGKTQY
v_gene: TRBV6-8; j_gene: TRBJ2-7; CDR3aa: ASSPPRVGGGGREQY
v_gene: TRBV19; j_gene: TRBJ2-1; CDR3aa: ASSSTYNEQF
v_gene: TRBV4-1; j_gene: TRBJ1-1; CDR3aa: ASSQEPTITEAF
v_gene: TRBV6-8; j_gene: TRBJ1-6; CDR3aa: ASSYGFQGGRGYSPLH
v_gene: TRBV16; j_gene: TRBJ2-7; CDR3aa: ASSWGPAYEQY
v_gene: TRBV19; j_gene: TRBJ2-1; CDR3aa: ASSRKGLGNEQF
v_gene: TRBV6-8; j_gene: TRBJ2-1; CDR3aa: ASSGTSGGANEQF
v_gene: TRBV2; j_gene: TRBJ1-1; CDR3aa: ASSEMGAMNTEAF
v_gene: TRBV28; j_gene: TRBJ1-3; CDR3aa: ASSLQGGNTIY
v_gene: TRBV11-3; j_gene: TRBJ2-3; CDR3aa: ASSLGVVHTDTQY
v_gene: TRBV11-3; j_gene: TRBJ1-1; CDR3aa: ASSLGGEGGTEAF
v_gene: TRBV28; j_gene: TRBJ2-1; CDR3aa: ASKTYTMMNEQF
v_gene: TRBV29-1; j_gene: TRBJ2-7; CDR3aa: SGVGYRSYEQY
v_gene: TRBV5-1; j_gene: TRBJ2-7; CDR3aa: ASSLGSGYRYEQY
v_gene: TRBV9; j_gene: TRBJ1-5; CDR3aa: ASRVGGHQPQH
v_gene: TRBV4-1; j_gene: TRBJ2-7; CDR3aa: ASSQRQGYEQY
v_gene: TRBV11-3; j_gene: TRBJ2-7; CDR3aa: ASSIDRGPTYEQY
v_gene: TRBV6-8; j_gene: TRBJ2-7; CDR3aa: ASSRTVWEQY
v_gene: TRBV11-1; j_gene: TRBJ1-6; CDR3aa: ASSTGTSRSSYNSPLH
v_gene: TRBV9; j_gene: TRBJ1-2; CDR3aa: ASSQSRGTNYGYT
v_gene: TRBV6-8; j_gene: TRBJ2-2; CDR3aa: ASSEWDANTGELF
v_gene: TRBV11-3; j_gene: TRBJ1-4; CDR3aa: ASRIGTSRREKLF
v_gene: TRBV18; j_gene: TRBJ2-7; CDR3aa: ASSPGRGEQY
v_gene: TRBV30; j_gene: TRBJ1-5; CDR3aa: AWSVRGHSVPQPQH
v_gene: TRBV6-8; j_gene: TRBJ2-7; CDR3aa: ATEGSSYEQY
v_gene: TRBV5-1; j_gene: TRBJ2-7; CDR3aa: ASSSTGTTYEQY
v_gene: TRBV6-8; j_gene: TRBJ1-4; CDR3aa: ASSSDRGRANEKLF
v_gene: TRBV4-1; j_gene: TRBJ1-2; CDR3aa: ASSQASQGPYGYT
v_gene: TRBV29-1; j_gene: TRBJ1-1; CDR3aa: SVEKGARGTEAF
v_gene: TRBV19; j_gene: TRBJ1-2; CDR3aa: ASSPGGAGYGYT
v_gene: TRBV6-8; j_gene: TRBJ1-1; CDR3aa: AIGTGGTEAF
v_gene: TRBV9; j_gene: TRBJ2-5; CDR3aa: ASSSSPAGQRETQY
v_gene: TRBV19; j_gene: TRBJ2-5; CDR3aa: ASSIGLQETQY
v_gene: TRBV12-1; j_gene: TRBJ2-1; CDR3aa: ASSGAWGGQSYNEQF
v_gene: TRBV6-8; j_gene: TRBJ1-1; CDR3aa: ASSSSGGRYTEAF
v_gene: TRBV28; j_gene: TRBJ1-3; CDR3aa: ASSYGAGNTIY
v_gene: TRBV6-8; j_gene: TRBJ1-1; CDR3aa: ASRSFGTNEAF
v_gene: TRBV6-8; j_gene: TRBJ1-2; CDR3aa: ASGRGTAVGYT
v_gene: TRBV6-8; j_gene: TRBJ2-7; CDR3aa: ASRSTSGVAYEQY
v_gene: TRBV6-8; j_gene: TRBJ2-1; CDR3aa: ASSDLGTGANEQF
v_gene: TRBV11-3; j_gene: TRBJ1-3; CDR3aa: ASSPPRGNSGNTIY
v_gene: TRBV10-3; j_gene: TRBJ1-1; CDR3aa: AISESQLGGNTEAF
v_gene: TRBV19; j_gene: TRBJ1-5; CDR3aa: ASIPAWGQGNQPQH
v_gene: TRBV11-3; j_gene: TRBJ1-5; CDR3aa: ASSLWELYSNQPQH